Listed below are T cell receptor beta chains from one sample, sequenced in a study of blood T cells in healthy people across ages. TCRdb called the 5' RACE reads again in MiXCR, with one record for every CDR3 protein. This sample has some 710,000 distinct CDR3 sequences; about 42% occur once, and the top ten carry 15% to 20%. The source material was blood. The receptors derive from a man aged 80 or over in good health. CDR3s include the opening cysteine and the closing phenylalanine or tryptophan.

J	V	CDR3
TRBJ2-7	TRBV3-1	CASSLGGRAGELYEQYF
TRBJ2-3	TRBV20-1	CSAREFRGRAAGGTDTQYF
-	TRBV29-1	CSVGDSYEQYF
TRBJ2-1	TRBV12-3/TRBV12-4	CASSSRTDNEQFF
TRBJ2-1	TRBV28	CASNPGGVSHNNEQFF
TRBJ2-7	TRBV7-2	CASSTRLAGPVGEQYF
TRBJ1-2	TRBV5-1	CASSNRDINYGYTF
TRBJ2-2	TRBV12-3/TRBV12-4	CASSLTGLTGELFF
TRBJ1-2	TRBV2	CASSGRGSDGYTF
TRBJ2-4	TRBV13	CASSLVTSGNIQYF
TRBJ2-2	TRBV10-3	CATRERTGITGELFF
TRBJ1-5	TRBV2	CASRRVHQPQHF
TRBJ2-5	TRBV7-2	CASSGRQGGGETQYF
TRBJ2-1	TRBV15	CATSFRSSYNEQFF
TRBJ2-3	TRBV20-1	CSGMRLEDTQYF
TRBJ2-3	TRBV11-2	CASSQQDPDTQYF
TRBJ1-5	TRBV7-2	CASSERTGPNQPQHF
TRBJ2-2	TRBV11-3	CASTLPGLANTGELFF
TRBJ2-2	TRBV7-3	CASSKGAVGAGELFF
TRBJ2-1	TRBV5-1	CASSLTGLVNYNEQFF
TRBJ2-3	TRBV7-8	CASSLAPSGRAGDTQYF
TRBJ2-7	TRBV5-1	CASSYLGTGGGEQYF
TRBJ2-7	TRBV6-1	CASRAGTAYEQYF
TRBJ2-2	TRBV12-3/TRBV12-4	CASSFPGNALTGELFF
TRBJ2-3	TRBV4-2	CASSQASSGGGTDTQYF
TRBJ2-1	TRBV20-1	CSASGPSGTDEQFF
TRBJ2-1	TRBV7-9	CASSLVRPGDEQFF
TRBJ2-1	TRBV4-2	CASSQGQGAFNEQFF
TRBJ2-2	TRBV12-3/TRBV12-4	CASILAGGRTGELFF
-	TRBV20-1	CSARDGLRTYEQYF
TRBJ1-6	TRBV7-3	CASSLSGAGAFNSPLHF
TRBJ1-2	TRBV20-1	CSAPATFQGYGYTF
TRBJ2-3	TRBV25-1	CASSEWGPDTQYF
TRBJ1-2	TRBV6-6	CASTPDRGRNWGYTF
TRBJ2-7	TRBV7-3	CASSLFGGSSYEQYF
TRBJ2-1	TRBV11-3	CASSPHTTSSEQFF
TRBJ2-3	TRBV24-1	CATSDHIPLAGGIDTQYF
TRBJ2-1	TRBV7-3	CASSAVGDEQFF
TRBJ2-4	TRBV11-2	CASPRTGALEPIAKNIQYF
-	TRBV12-3/TRBV12-4	CASSFRPDRKFLYEQYF
TRBJ2-1	TRBV28	CASRQGRLAAYNEQFF
TRBJ1-1	TRBV7-2	CASSLGASGTEAFF
TRBJ1-3	TRBV5-1	CASTNFNSSGNTIYF
TRBJ2-1	TRBV30	CACPSGQGRREQFF
TRBJ2-1	TRBV2	CAGSSGPVNERFF
TRBJ2-1	TRBV9	CASSGRTSGKSPYNEQFF
TRBJ2-3	TRBV5-1	CASSYNRGGTDTQYF
TRBJ1-4	TRBV25-1	CASSDQGRDTNEKLFF
TRBJ2-3	TRBV9	CASSVANSGSDTQYF
-	TRBV15	CATSRDSASWETQYF
TRBJ2-1	TRBV9	CASSVTGGDEAQFF
TRBJ2-7	TRBV25-1	CASSEQRGLGTYEQYF
TRBJ1-4	TRBV11-2	CASSRTGWANEKLFF
TRBJ2-7	TRBV5-1	CASRGDSGRTYEQYF